This record covers a single T cell receptor beta chain. Its antigen is still unknown. The germline V and J ends were trimmed by 3 bases and 6 bases, with 21 bases remaining between them. CDR3 length: 16 residues. The data are from a study of T cell repertoires in cytomegalovirus infection. Study summary: Well-studied HLA-B-restricted epitopes and recently identified HLA-C-restricted epitopes of CMV were both used in the study. Public TCR beta signatures marked donors with CMV infection and the matching HLA. Whole-study results and caveats: CMV-specific TCR beta clonotypes restricted by HLA-C dominated the ex vivo response.

Each CDR3 protein gets one entry after TCRdb re-called the reads with MiXCR. The data hold 680,000 or so distinct CDR3 sequences, with about 33% observed a single time. Sample: cultured PBMCs, taken from culture after CMV antigen stimulation. The chain links TRBV12-3 or TRBV12-4 to TRBJ2-7, with D possibly called TRBD1 or TRBD2 (5 bases each). This receptor was taken from a human donor in good health (CMV status not recorded). Some clones in this sample may be carry-over from other donors' samples. The CDR3 DNA is TGTGCCAGCAGTTTTGGCGGACCGGGGCCGACCTGCGAGCAGTACTTC. It is translated as CASSFGGPGPTCEQYF.